Given below is one TCR beta chain in context. The antigen is unknown. Other DNA sequences in the sample encode the same CDR3. The entry originates in a study of CD8 T cell repertoires and HIV-1 epitope variants. Study at large: T cells were stimulated with Twenty-five Gag and Nef peptides separately. Enriched T cells were co-cultured with equal numbers of autologous T cell-negative antigen-presenting cells. Findings and limits, study-wide: This assay reports beta chains of antigen-expanded cells, not T cell function.

Data came from immunoSEQ multiplex PCR; TCRdb stores just in-frame clones and leaves some out. The profile shows 95,000 or so clones, around 67% of them singletons. The CDR3 is 12 residues long. V gave up 0 bases and J gave up 0 bases, with 0 bases separating them. Germline lookup yields CDR1 SGDLS and CDR2 YYNGEE. The chain has TRBV9 and TRBJ1-1; D remains ambiguous. The sequenced sample was uncultured baseline CD8+ T cells from peripheral blood mononuclear cells (PBMCs). The source of this sequence is a male donor with HIV. CDR3 protein: CASSVVNTEAFF. CDR3 bases: TGTGCCAGCAGCGTAGTGAACACTGAAGCTTTCTTT.